This T cell receptor (beta chain) was obtained from a study of technical replicates of blood from a handful of donors. The method was immunoSEQ multiplex PCR; TCRdb's version includes in-frame clones alone and lacks a portion of them. The sample lists 70,000 to 85,000 clones; almost 98% were seen once. Germline V gene data show CDR1 as SGHRS and CDR2 as YFSETQ. Trimming cost V 2 bases and J 8 bases, with 16 bases left between them. This CDR3 spans 15 amino acids. The sequence was obtained from a human donor in good health. The sequencing input was T cells isolated from PBMCs. J is TRBJ2-2 and V is TRBV5-1, with D possibly being TRBD2 (6 bases). CDR3 loop: CASSFSGLNIGELFF. DNA of the CDR3: TGCGCCAGCAGCTTCTCCGGACTAAATATAGGGGAGCTGTTTTTT.